The 18 T cell receptor beta chains presented below share a single source sample, sequenced in a study of Ad26.COV2.S vaccination and SARS-CoV-2 variants. Libraries were prepared by immunoSEQ multiplex PCR; TCRdb keeps only in-frame clonotypes and omits some of them. The repertoire includes around 140,000 clones, 80% to 90% of them detected once, and 4% to 6% sits in the top ten. The material was peripheral blood, obtained after recovery from COVID-19. These receptors were collected from a human donor who had recovered from COVID-19.

The rearrangement uses TRBV27 and TRBJ2-5; 10 bases agree with TRBD2. After removal of 6 bases from V and 5 bases from J, the junction contained 6 bases not matched to a gene. The CDR3 contains 14 residues. Germline assignment: CDR1 MNHEY and CDR2 SMNVEV (reference sequence). This CDR3 reads CASRPSGGMETQYF. The CDR3, as DNA: TGTGCCAGCAGACCTAGCGGGGGAATGGAGACCCAGTACTTC.

This clone showed up just a few times. The chain combines TRBV10-1 with TRBJ1-5, with no clear D. The V gene lost 8 bases and the J gene lost 2 bases, with 7 bases spanning the gap. The CDR3 spans 12 residues. The germline CDR1 and CDR2 sequences are WNHNN and SYGVQD (reference sequence). The CDR3 DNA follows: TGCGCCAGCGAGCACGGCAATCAGCCCCAGCATTTT. It translates to CASEHGNQPQHF.

The rearrangement links TRBV24-1 to TRBJ2-2; 8 positions match TRBD2. The CDR3 is 15 amino acids. J lost 5 bases, V lost 5 bases, and 6 bases had no gene match. From germline, CDR1 is KGHDR and CDR2 SFDVKD. The CDR3 DNA reads TGTGCCACCAGTGCAAGCGGGGGATGGACCGGGGAGCTGTTTTTT. Protein product: CATSASGGWTGELFF.

The chain is built from TRBV20-1 and TRBJ2-3, with 7 positions matching TRBD2. Germline V gene lookup returns CDR1 DFQATT and CDR2 SNEGSKA (reference sequence). With 3 bases clipped from V and 8 bases from J, the junction kept 17 bases outside the gene matches. The CDR3 covers 16 residues. The CDR3 sequence: CSASKKSGRAVGTQYF. CDR3 DNA sequence: TGCAGTGCTAGTAAGAAGTCAGGGAGGGCGGTGGGTACGCAGTATTTT.

CDR3 amino acids: CASSPQQGGAGEQFF. CDR3 DNA: TGTGCCAGCAGCCCCCAACAGGGAGGGGCAGGTGAGCAGTTCTTC. The chain carries TRBV7-2 and TRBJ2-1; D may be TRBD2 (7 bases). This CDR3 is 15 amino acids long. Germline V gene lookup returns CDR1 SGHTA and CDR2 FQGNSA. Trimming removed 5 bases at V and 9 bases at J, with 20 bases between.

The rearrangement uses TRBV4-1 and TRBJ1-3; the D is unclear. V lost 2 bases and J 0 bases, leaving 8 bases between the germline ends. Germline values: CDR1 MGHRA, CDR2 YSYEKL. The CDR3 is 15 residues long. CDR3 nucleotides: TGCGCCAGCAGCCAACTACAGCTCTCTGGAAACACCATATATTTT. This codes for CASSQLQLSGNTIYF.

The rearrangement links TRBV5-1 to TRBJ2-7; D is ambiguous. CDR1 and CDR2 (germline): SGHRS, YFSETQ. V was trimmed by 0 bases and J by 6 bases, leaving 10 bases between them. The CDR3 runs 13 residues. CDR3 region: CASSLAQSGEQYF. CDR3 DNA: TGCGCCAGCAGCTTGGCCCAGTCTGGCGAGCAGTACTTC.

This sequence joins TRBV10-2 and TRBJ1-2; 10 nucleotides line up with TRBD1. Trimming removed 4 bases from V and 2 bases from J; junction bases left unmatched: 1. Germline CDR1 WSHSY, CDR2 SAAADI. The CDR3 is 14 residues long. The CDR3 bases are TGCGCCAGCAGTGTGGACAGGGGGAACTATGGCTACACCTTC. It is translated as CASSVDRGNYGYTF.

The V gene is TRBV23-1, the J gene TRBJ2-7; TRBD1 agrees at 11 bases. TRBV23-1 counts as an open reading frame of uncertain function. The J segment lost 3 bases and the V segment lost 6 bases, leaving 7 bases of the junction unmatched. CDR3 length: 15 amino acids. The CDR3 region has the DNA TGCGCCAGCAGCCCCCCGGACAGGGGGCTCTACGAGCAGTACTTC. Protein sequence: CASSPPDRGLYEQYF.

The rearrangement links TRBV19 to TRBJ1-1; D perhaps matches TRBD1 (6 bases). CDR3 length equals 17 residues. Germline V gene data show CDR1 as LNHDA and CDR2 as SQIVND (reference sequence). Trimming shortened V by 5 bases and J by 6 bases, and 25 bases separated the two germline ends. The CDR3 is CASSSSLIYTRGAEAFF. The CDR3 coding sequence is TGTGCCAGTAGTTCATCGTTGATCTACACAAGGGGGGCTGAAGCTTTCTTT.

J is TRBJ2-1 and V is TRBV11-2; D is possibly TRBD1 or TRBD2 (5 bases each). The CDR3 loop spans 16 amino acids. In germline, CDR1 is SGHAT, CDR2 FQNNGV. V lost 3 bases and J 9 bases, leaving 21 bases between the germline ends. CDR3 sequence (DNA): TGTGCCAGCAGCTTCGTGGGGACCAGGGAAGGGGCTGAGCAGTTCTTC. Translating it yields CASSFVGTREGAEQFF.

The chain uses TRBV19 and TRBJ2-2; D unresolved. Deletions cut 3 bases from V and 4 bases from J, with 12 bases between. The length of the CDR3 is 15 residues. The germline CDR1 and CDR2 sequences are LNHDA and SQIVND (reference sequence). The CDR3 protein is CASSIGLVGTGELFF. DNA for the CDR3: TGTGCCAGTAGTATTGGCCTAGTGGGCACCGGGGAGCTGTTTTTT.

CDR3 in DNA: TGTGCCAGCAGTTCGGGGCTGAGCTCCTACAATGAGCAGTTCTTC. Translating it yields CASSSGLSSYNEQFF. The chain joins TRBV11-2 to TRBJ2-1; perhaps D is TRBD1 or TRBD2 (5 bases each). Germline V lookup: CDR1 SGHAT, CDR2 FQNNGV. Trimming removed 6 bases from V and 0 bases from J, with 12 bases in between. The CDR3 covers 15 residues.

V usage is TRBV6-5 and J usage is TRBJ1-5, with 8 bases aligning to TRBD1. CDR1 is MNHEY and CDR2 is SVGAGI in the germline V gene. With V trimmed by 4 bases and J by 7 bases, 6 bases remained unmatched. The CDR3 consists of 14 residues. CDR3 sequence reads: CASSSGQGPQPQHF. In DNA, the CDR3 is TGTGCCAGCAGTTCAGGACAGGGTCCCCAGCCCCAGCATTTT.

The V and J genes are TRBV5-8 and TRBJ1-5, with D unclear. CDR1 is SGHTS, CDR2 YDEGEE, per germline. With 0 bases removed from V and 2 bases from J, the gap between germline ends came to 6 bases. There are 14 residues in the CDR3. CDR3 nucleotide sequence: TGTGCCAGCAGCTTGGTATTTGGCAATCAGCCCCAGCATTTT. Translating gives CASSLVFGNQPQHF.

The V gene is TRBV30, the J gene TRBJ2-2; D unclear. Trimming left V 4 bases short and J 5 bases short, with 17 bases between. This CDR3 is built from 15 residues. Germline CDR1 reads GTSNPN; CDR2 reads SVGIG (reference sequence). Here the CDR3 reads CAWTKQDVGTGELFF. CDR3 in DNA: TGTGCCTGGACAAAGCAGGATGTGGGAACCGGGGAGCTGTTTTTT.

The chain carries TRBV19 and TRBJ1-4; D is possibly TRBD1 (5 bases). Per the germline V gene, CDR1 is LNHDA and CDR2 is SQIVND (reference sequence). CDR3 length: 16 amino acids. The V and J ends lost 6 bases and 2 bases respectively, with 16 bases between them. The CDR3 here is CASSHVGVTTNEKLFF. DNA of the CDR3: TGTGCCAGTAGCCACGTGGGGGTGACCACTAATGAAAAACTGTTTTTT.

The DNA of the CDR3 is TGTGCCAGCAACGCCGGGACAGGGGGCTCCTACGAGCAGTACTTC. Its translation: CASNAGTGGSYEQYF. The V gene is TRBV6-5, the J gene TRBJ2-7; 11 nucleotides line up with TRBD1. V lost 7 bases and J lost 0; bases outside the gene matches: 5. CDR3 size: 15 residues. Germline CDR1 and CDR2: MNHEY and SVGAGI.